A single TCR beta chain is shown here with its context. The antigen remains undetermined. The junction differs from germline at one of its ends, possibly a read error. cDNA specific to TCR beta was made from approximately 0.55 ug of total RNA, with a constant-region primer employed for priming. Modified slightly, ARM-PCR produced TCR beta libraries over three nested multiplex PCR rounds. Forward primers for TRBV1-TRBV30 and a C-beta reverse primer served the first two PCR rounds, at 10 cycles each. TCRdb reprocessed the multiplex PCR reads via MiXCR and lists one record per CDR3 protein. The sample has 35,000 to 40,000 distinct CDR3 sequences; more than 70% are singletons. This CDR3 region has 18 residues. Germline lookup yields CDR1 SQVTM and CDR2 ANQGSEA. This sample was taken from a study of tumor-infiltrating lymphocytes in primary liver carcinoma. Study at large: Among the tumors, stages were T1-T3 N0M0 and sizes about 4 to 11 cm.

Study conclusions and caveats: Tumor tissue displayed a significantly greater top-250-clone fraction than blood (p = 0.039).

Joint extraction of RNA and DNA used roughly 18-34 mg of bulk tissue that was unsorted. The V and J genes are TRBV29-1 and TRBJ1-2; D perhaps matches TRBD1 (5 bases). What was sequenced was tumor-adjacent normal liver tissue. The sequence was collected from a middle-aged man with primary liver carcinoma and hepatitis B virus infection. CDR3: CSVGAPTGTQVANYCYTF. The CDR3, as DNA: TGCAGCGTTGGGGCGCCAACAGGAACTCAAGTGGCTAACTATTGCTACACATTC.